Following are 26 T cell receptor beta chains from one sample sequenced in a study of blood T cell repertoires in COVID-19. Here immunoSEQ multiplex PCR was the method, and the copy in TCRdb shows in-frame clones only, minus some. The table has some 170,000 clones, around 82% seen once. The sequenced material came from PBMCs or T cells enriched from blood (not recorded which). The receptors come from a man aged 40-49 years who had recovered from COVID-19.

J is TRBJ1-4 and V is TRBV4-1; D is unclear. Trimming removed 4 bases at V and 0 bases at J, with 12 bases between. The CDR3 contains 16 residues. In germline, CDR1 is MGHRA, CDR2 YSYEKL. The CDR3 sequence: CASSPPTPATNEKLFF. The DNA for the CDR3 is TGCGCCAGCAGCCCTCCAACACCCGCAACTAATGAAAAACTGTTTTTT.

The chain combines TRBV5-4 with TRBJ1-1; D unclear. Germline values: CDR1 SGHNT, CDR2 YYREEE (reference sequence). This CDR3 region has 14 residues. The ends were cut back, 0 bases at V and 10 bases at J, with 16 bases in the middle. The CDR3 protein is CASSLDSGQVGAFF. For the CDR3, the DNA is TGTGCCAGCAGCTTGGATAGTGGGCAGGTAGGAGCTTTCTTT.

This rearrangement joins TRBV19 to TRBJ1-5; a weak D match, TRBD1 (5 bases). This CDR3 spans 13 amino acids. Looked up from germline, CDR1 is LNHDA and CDR2 is SQIVND (reference sequence). V dropped 6 bases and J dropped 6 bases, with 12 bases sitting between them. The CDR3 DNA reads as TGTGCCAGTAGAGAAGGGGCCCGTCAGCCCCAGCATTTT. Its protein is CASREGARQPQHF.

The gene calls are TRBV28 and TRBJ1-1; 7 bases map to TRBD1. The CDR3 loop spans 15 amino acids. J gave up 6 bases and V 8 bases, and 15 bases lay outside the gene matches. Germline CDR1 is MDHEN and CDR2 is SYDVKM. CDR3 sequence reads: CASPPTQGDIAEAFF. CDR3 sequence (DNA): TGTGCCAGCCCCCCAACCCAGGGGGATATCGCTGAAGCTTTCTTT.

The chain recombines TRBV14 with TRBJ2-1; weak D call: TRBD2 (6 bases). CDR1 and CDR2 from the germline V gene are SGHDN and FVKESK. V lost 1 base and J 9 bases, leaving 13 bases between the germline ends. The CDR3 extends over 14 amino acids. CDR3 sequence (DNA): TGTGCCAGCAGCCAAGCACGGGGGATCGGTGAGCAGTTCTTC. Its protein product is CASSQARGIGEQFF.

A few counts support this clone. The gene calls are TRBV6-1 and TRBJ1-1; D remains ambiguous. This CDR3 contains 14 residues. V was shortened by 1 base and J by 8 bases, with 14 bases between the two germline ends. In germline, CDR1 is MNHNS, CDR2 SASEGT. The CDR3 bases are TGTGCCAGCAGTGAAGGTTGGGCAGTTAACGAAGCTTTCTTT. This codes for CASSEGWAVNEAFF.

This chain joins TRBV14 and TRBJ1-2; D unclear. Trimming left V 5 bases short and J 7 bases short, with 11 bases between. The length of the CDR3 is 12 residues. From germline, CDR1 is SGHDN and CDR2 FVKESK. The CDR3 coding sequence is TGTGCCAGCAGCGAAGGGCCTGGTGGCTACACCTTC. Its translation is CASSEGPGGYTF.

This chain joins TRBV24-1 and TRBJ1-2, with 10 nucleotides matching TRBD1. This CDR3 has 13 residues. CDR1 KGHDR and CDR2 SFDVKD come from the germline V gene. The J segment lost 7 bases and the V segment lost 7 bases, leaving 5 bases of the junction unmatched. The CDR3 DNA reads TGTGCCACCAGCGCGCGACAGGGGGCTGGCTACACCTTC. Its translation is CATSARQGAGYTF.

This clone was counted once. CDR3 loop: CASSLDWDRGLGYTF. CDR3 DNA sequence: TGTGCCAGCAGCTTAGATTGGGACAGGGGGCTTGGCTACACCTTC. The chain joins TRBV7-9 to TRBJ1-2, with TRBD1 identical over 12 bases. The germline V gene encodes CDR1 SEHNR and CDR2 FQNEAQ (reference sequence). This CDR3 has 15 residues. The junction had 4 bases not matched to a gene; V was cut back by 1 base and J by 7 bases.

This clone was observed a single time. The chain joins TRBV20-1 to TRBJ2-3; the D gene is possibly TRBD2 (5 bases). CDR1 and CDR2 from the germline V gene are DFQATT and SNEGSKA (reference sequence). V was cut by 3 bases and J by 4 bases, with 11 bases left in between. The CDR3 sequence is 13 residues long. The CDR3 DNA reads as TGCAGTGCTAGTCCCGGGGTGGCAGATACGCAGTATTTT. Its protein product is CSASPGVADTQYF.

This clone has a handful of counts. The chain employs TRBV24-1 and TRBJ2-1, with TRBD2 as a possible D gene (7 bases). Germline-derived CDR1 and CDR2 are KGHDR and SFDVKD. The CDR3 loop spans 16 amino acids. Trimming stripped 6 bases from V and 4 bases from J, with 18 bases between. The CDR3 DNA sequence: TGTGCCACCAGTAGGAGGGAGGGGGGCCAATACAATGAGCAGTTCTTC. This gives the protein CATSRREGGQYNEQFF.

A single count supports this clone. This rearrangement joins TRBV6-2 or TRBV6-3 to TRBJ2-7, with 7 bases matching TRBD2. The V gene end was trimmed by 5 bases and the J gene end by 3 bases; junction bases not matched to a gene: 4. The CDR3 runs to 13 residues. Per germline, CDR1 MNHEY and CDR2 SVGEGT. In nucleotides, the CDR3 is TGTGCCAGCAGTGGACTAGTCGTCTACGAGCAGTACTTC. This sequence encodes CASSGLVVYEQYF.

V is TRBV5-4 and J is TRBJ2-3; D call uncertain. The CDR3 sequence is 13 residues long. Germline CDR1 SGHNT, CDR2 YYREEE (reference sequence). With 3 bases removed from V and 3 bases from J, the gap between germline ends came to 8 bases. DNA for the CDR3: TGTGCCAGCAGCTGGCAGACTACAGATACGCAGTATTTT. This sequence encodes CASSWQTTDTQYF.

This clone was counted once. V is TRBV30 and J is TRBJ1-1; maybe TRBD1 (5 bases). CDR3 length: 13 residues. Germline-derived CDR1 and CDR2 are GTSNPN and SVGIG (reference sequence). The V gene lost 0 bases and the J gene lost 6 bases, with 11 bases spanning the gap. For the CDR3, the DNA is TGTGCCTGGAGTGTCAGGGTTGGGCCTGAAGCTTTCTTT. As protein: CAWSVRVGPEAFF.

The chain employs TRBV19 and TRBJ2-4; the D gene is possibly TRBD1 (6 bases). From germline, CDR1 is LNHDA and CDR2 SQIVND (reference sequence). V lost 5 bases and J lost 0, with 14 bases in between. This CDR3 contains 16 residues. The CDR3 region is CASSPRDKIAKNIQYF. CDR3 nucleotides: TGTGCCAGTAGTCCCCGGGACAAAATAGCCAAAAACATTCAGTACTTC. The variable domain in full, with the rest retrieved from reference TRBV19 and TRBJ2-4, is DGGITQSPKYLFRKEGQNVTLSCEQNLNHDAMYWYRQDPGQGLRLIYYSQIVNDFQKGDIAEGYSVSREKKESFPLTVTSAQKNPTAFYLCASSPRDKIAKNIQYFGAGTRLSVL.

V is TRBV18 and J is TRBJ2-4, with a tentative D call TRBD2 (5 bases). Looked up from germline, CDR1 is KGHSH and CDR2 is LQKENI. The ends were cut back, 3 bases at V and 0 bases at J, with 9 bases in the middle. This CDR3 has 15 residues. CDR3 coding DNA: TGTGCCAGCTCACCCGCGGGCAGAGCCAAAAACATTCAGTACTTC. It translates to CASSPAGRAKNIQYF.

This chain connects TRBV7-3 to TRBJ2-2, with 11 bases identical to TRBD2. This CDR3 region has 16 residues. The V gene end was trimmed by 4 bases and the J gene end by 2 bases; junction bases not matched to a gene: 3. Germline V gene sequence: CDR1 SGHTA, CDR2 FQGTGA. This CDR3 reads CASSYGTSGNTGELFF. The CDR3 DNA follows: TGTGCCAGCAGCTATGGGACTAGCGGAAACACCGGGGAGCTGTTTTTT. Variable domain in full (rest from reference TRBV7-3 and TRBJ2-2): GAGVSQTPSNKVTEKGKYVELRCDPISGHTALYWYRQSLGQGPEFLIYFQGTGAADDSGLPNDRFFAVRPEGSVSTLKIQRTERGDSAVYLCASSYGTSGNTGELFFGEGSRLTVL.

This sequence joins TRBV2 and TRBJ2-7; 10 nucleotides line up with TRBD1. This CDR3 has 16 amino acids. Germline-derived CDR1 and CDR2 are SNHLY and FYNNEI. After removal of 8 bases from V and 6 bases from J, the junction contained 16 bases not matched to a gene. CDR3 region: CASGQSRDRGFSEQYF. The CDR3 DNA follows: TGTGCCAGCGGCCAATCTCGGGACAGGGGTTTCAGCGAGCAGTACTTC.

V is TRBV9 and J is TRBJ2-2; 8 positions agree with TRBD1. The V and J ends lost 1 base and 4 bases, in that order; junction bases with no gene match: 3. Germline lookup yields CDR1 SGDLS and CDR2 YYNGEE. The CDR3 contains 15 residues. CDR3 sequence reads: CASSVRTGGTGELFF. The DNA of the CDR3 is TGTGCCAGCAGCGTACGAACAGGGGGCACCGGGGAGCTGTTTTTT.

V usage is TRBV5-1 and J usage is TRBJ2-5; TRBD1 agrees at 7 bases. The CDR3 sequence is 14 residues long. Germline assignment: CDR1 SGHRS and CDR2 YFSETQ. After removal of 4 bases from V and 5 bases from J, the junction contained 8 bases not matched to a gene. The CDR3 DNA reads TGCGCCAGCAGCGAGGCCGGGACAGCTGAGACCCAGTACTTC. Translation: CASSEAGTAETQYF.

This clone came up a few times. The chain couples TRBV6-5 to TRBJ1-5, with a tentative D call TRBD1 (5 bases). The ends were cut back, 4 bases at V and 6 bases at J, with 10 bases in the middle. The CDR3 has 13 amino acids. CDR1 and CDR2 (germline): MNHEY, SVGAGI. CDR3 DNA sequence: TGTGCCAGCAGTTCAGGGTACGGTCAGCCCCAGCATTTT. This codes for CASSSGYGQPQHF.

This sequence joins TRBV27 and TRBJ2-1; perhaps TRBD2 as D (7 bases). The CDR3 extends over 15 amino acids. V gave up 3 bases and J gave up 10 bases, with 19 bases separating them. Germline CDR1 MNHEY, CDR2 SMNVEV (reference sequence). CDR3 nucleotide sequence: TGTGCCAGCAGTTTTCAAAGGGGGGGCCTGTCGGAGCAGTTCTTC. Protein: CASSFQRGGLSEQFF.

Here the CDR3 reads CASSAGISGNTIYF. CDR3 sequence (DNA): TGTGCCAGCAGCGCCGGGATCTCTGGAAACACCATATATTTT. The chain joins TRBV9 to TRBJ1-3; D is ambiguous. Deletions cut 3 bases from V and 0 bases from J, with 7 bases between. The length of the CDR3 is 14 residues. Germline V gene sequence: CDR1 SGDLS, CDR2 YYNGEE.

This clone appeared once. The rearrangement links TRBV19 to TRBJ2-4; 12 bases match TRBD1. The CDR3 runs 16 residues. V was pared by 3 bases and J by 9 bases, with 9 bases of the junction left unmatched. Looked up from germline, CDR1 is LNHDA and CDR2 is SQIVND (reference sequence). This CDR3 is CASSMGQGAPPGIQYF. For the CDR3, the DNA is TGTGCCAGTAGTATGGGACAGGGGGCGCCCCCGGGCATTCAGTACTTC.

V gene TRBV5-1 combines with J gene TRBJ2-2; D is perhaps TRBD1 (5 bases). The germline V gene has CDR1 SGHRS and CDR2 YFSETQ. The CDR3 runs 15 residues. Trimming left V 2 bases short and J 5 bases short, with 13 bases between. The CDR3 reads CASSLGVTTTGELFF. CDR3 nucleotide sequence: TGCGCCAGCAGCTTAGGGGTGACCACTACCGGGGAGCTGTTTTTT.

This clone was counted between two and nine times. The rearrangement joins TRBV30 to TRBJ1-1, with a tentative D call TRBD1 (5 bases). V was clipped by 5 bases and J by 4 bases, with 17 bases between them. The length of the CDR3 is 14 residues. The V gene's germline CDR1 is GTSNPN and CDR2 SVGIG (reference sequence). DNA of the CDR3: TGTGCCTGGTGGGGGGGTGCCACCCTCACTGAAGCTTTCTTT. Translated: CAWWGGATLTEAFF.